A single sample gave rise to the 5 T cell receptor beta chains below, sequenced in a study of blood T cell repertoires in COVID-19 (dated by TCRdb to the early 2020s). Libraries were constructed by the immunoSEQ multiplex PCR assay. Here the immuneACCESS table is served through TCRdb, limited to in-frame sequences with V and J called. Missing clones are a known gap in these copies; in checked studies unresolved V genes cover under half, and the rest lacks a known reason. This sample comprises fewer than 85,000 clones, about 82% of them detected only once. The ten biggest clones cover around 4.8% of the sample. Sequencing was done on a sample of peripheral blood. All receptors derive from a woman older than 75 with active or convalescent COVID-19.

The rearrangement uses TRBV5-5 and TRBJ1-4, with D hard to call. CDR3 length equals 15 residues. Germline V CDR1 and CDR2: SGHKS, YYEKEE (reference sequence). V lost 4 bases to trimming and J lost 5 bases, with 15 bases between them. The CDR3, as DNA: TGTGCCAGCAGCCCTCGCGGGAACCAAAATGAAAAACTGTTTTTT. It codes for CASSPRGNQNEKLFF.

The chain employs TRBV4-1 and TRBJ2-7; TRBD1 aligns across 10 bases. Germline lookup yields CDR1 MGHRA and CDR2 YSYEKL. The V segment lost 1 base and the J segment 5 bases; nucleotides outside the gene matches: 5. The CDR3 is 15 amino acids. As DNA, the CDR3 is TGCGCCAGCAGCCAAGCGGGGACAGGGGCAGACGAGCAGTACTTC. Translating gives CASSQAGTGADEQYF.

The chain is built from TRBV6-1 and TRBJ1-2; D perhaps matches TRBD1 (5 bases). V was cut by 1 base and J by 5 bases, with 11 bases left in between. From germline, CDR1 is MNHNS and CDR2 SASEGT. This CDR3 comprises 14 residues. The CDR3 DNA reads as TGTGCCAGCAGTGAAGAGGCGGGGGGATATGGCTACACCTTC. Translated, it gives CASSEEAGGYGYTF.

This chain links TRBV11-2 with TRBJ1-2; TRBD1 might be the D (5 bases). Trimming left V 6 bases short and J 6 bases short, with 14 bases between. In germline, CDR1 is SGHAT, CDR2 FQNNGV. This CDR3 is built from 13 residues. Here the CDR3 reads CASRKVGGDGYTF. DNA for the CDR3: TGTGCCAGCAGGAAAGTTGGGGGGGATGGCTACACCTTC.

A single count supports this clone. The chain employs TRBV11-3 and TRBJ2-1; TRBD1 matches at 7 bases. The CDR3 contains 16 residues. CDR1 is SGHNT, CDR2 YENEEA, per germline. V trimming: 5 bases; J trimming: 2 bases; junction bases outside the gene matches: 9. CDR3 sequence reads: CASSPLQGITYNEQFF. The DNA of the CDR3 is TGTGCCAGCAGCCCCCTACAGGGGATAACCTACAATGAGCAGTTCTTC.